These 4 T cell receptor beta chains were all obtained from the same sample, sequenced in a study of regulatory T cells in long-lasting Graves disease. The TCR beta library used iRepertoire HTBI primers with Arm-PCR amplification of CDR3. TCRdb redid the calling of the multiplex PCR reads with MiXCR, one entry per CDR3 protein. The table has approximately 460,000 distinct CDR3 sequences, roughly 17% seen once. Time point denoted: newly diagnosed GD, antithyroid drugs for less than 3 months. Construction of the TCR library relied on RNA isolated from PBMCs. This sample was shared with a second study, whose subject was T cells in Graves' hyperthyroidism and ophthalmopathy.

The material was peripheral blood mononuclear cells (PBMCs), obtained at new diagnosis, from a patient treated with antithyroid drugs. Receptors were obtained from a woman between 25 and 40 years old with Graves disease.

This clonotype was counted at least ten times. The V call is TRBV6-2 or TRBV6-3, the J call TRBJ2-1; maybe TRBD2 (5 bases). CDR1 and CDR2 (germline): MNHEY, SVGEGT. CDR3 length: 14 residues. Trimming left V 6 bases short and J 4 bases short, with 13 bases between. The CDR3 loop reads CASSLSGWYNEQFF. The CDR3 coding sequence is TGTGCCAGCAGCTTGTCGGGGTGGTACAATGAGCAGTTCTTC.

As concerns this clonotype: A much larger clonotype is one base distant, so this may be a read error. The V call is TRBV7-2, the J call TRBJ2-2; D not resolved. The CDR3 extends over 15 amino acids. Per germline, CDR1 SGHTA and CDR2 FQGNSA. Between the trimmed V and J ends, which lost 0 bases and 0 bases, there was a span of 5 bases. CDR3 sequence reads: CASSLAYANTGELFF. The CDR3 nucleotides are TGTGCCAGCAGCTTAGCCTATGCGAACACCGGGGAGCTGTTTTTT.

Ten or more counts support this clonotype. This chain uses TRBV28 with TRBJ2-5, with D perhaps TRBD2 (7 bases). Per germline, CDR1 MDHEN and CDR2 SYDVKM. The CDR3 is 12 residues long. Trimming removed 7 bases at V and 4 bases at J, with 10 bases between. In nucleotides, the CDR3 is TGTGCCAGCAAGGGGGGGCTAGAGACCCAGTACTTC. Its protein product is CASKGGLETQYF.

V usage is TRBV30 and J usage is TRBJ2-1; 10 bases are a match to TRBD2. This CDR3 is built from 15 residues. Per the germline V gene, CDR1 is GTSNPN and CDR2 is SVGIG (reference sequence). The V segment lost 2 bases and the J segment 9 bases; nucleotides outside the gene matches: 10. The CDR3 DNA is TGTGCCTGGAGTAAAATAGCGGGAGGAAATAGTGAGCAGTTCTTC. Translated, it gives CAWSKIAGGNSEQFF.